These 15 T cell receptor beta chains were sequenced from one sample in a study of blood T cell repertoires in COVID-19. Assay: immunoSEQ multiplex PCR; the TCRdb copy retains only in-frame clones and omits some. The table includes fewer than 80,000 clones, around nine tenths detected once. Sequenced: peripheral blood. The receptors stem from a man at least 80 years old with COVID-19, enrolled during active disease.

The chain uses TRBV19 and TRBJ2-6; D gene uncertain. CDR1 and CDR2 from the germline V gene are LNHDA and SQIVND (reference sequence). There are 16 residues in the CDR3. Trimming removed 3 bases from V and 0 bases from J, with 9 bases in between. The CDR3: CASSIRRSSGANVLTF. The CDR3 bases are TGTGCCAGTAGTATTCGGCGGAGCTCTGGGGCCAACGTCCTGACTTTC.

The CDR3 here is CASSEETGGWTGELFF. The CDR3 region has the DNA TGTGCCAGCAGTGAAGAGACAGGGGGCTGGACCGGGGAGCTGTTTTTT. This chain links TRBV2 with TRBJ2-2, with 10 positions matching TRBD1. The CDR3 extends over 16 amino acids. After removal of 1 base from V and 5 bases from J, the junction contained 4 bases not matched to a gene. Germline V gene data show CDR1 as SNHLY and CDR2 as FYNNEI.

The CDR3 loop reads CASTLYSGGGTYEQYF. The CDR3, as DNA: TGTGCCAGCACCCTTTACTCGGGCGGGGGAACCTACGAGCAGTACTTC. The chain is built from TRBV11-2 and TRBJ2-7, with TRBD2 identical over 7 bases. Germline values: CDR1 SGHAT, CDR2 FQNNGV. Trimming at V came to 7 bases and at J to 2 bases, leaving 14 bases not matched to a gene. CDR3 length equals 16 residues.

The rearrangement links TRBV5-5 to TRBJ2-7; weak D call: TRBD1 (5 bases). The CDR3 has 13 residues. Trimming cost V 3 bases and J 3 bases, with 10 bases left between them. The germline V gene has CDR1 SGHKS and CDR2 YYEKEE (reference sequence). The CDR3 DNA sequence: TGTGCCAGCAGCTCCCAGGGATTCTACGAGCAGTACTTC. It codes for CASSSQGFYEQYF.

This sequence joins TRBV27 and TRBJ1-2; D perhaps matches TRBD1 (6 bases). V was clipped by 4 bases and J by 6 bases, with 18 bases between them. Germline values: CDR1 MNHEY, CDR2 SMNVEV (reference sequence). This CDR3 spans 15 amino acids. For the CDR3, the DNA is TGTGCCAGCAGTTCCTCAGGTACAGGGTGGAATGGCTACACCTTC. Encoded protein: CASSSSGTGWNGYTF.

The CDR3 spells CASSAPGQPSSSYNSPLHF. CDR3 bases: TGTGCCAGCAGTGCGCCGGGACAGCCATCGAGCTCCTATAATTCACCCCTCCACTTT. The V gene is TRBV6-4, the J gene TRBJ1-6; 7 nucleotides match TRBD1. V lost 4 bases and J lost 0; bases outside the gene matches: 12. The CDR3 runs 19 residues. Per germline, CDR1 MRHNA and CDR2 SNTAGT.

This clone was detected only a few times. The chain joins TRBV3-1 (or the pseudogene TRBV3-2) to TRBJ2-7; D not resolved. The CDR3 length is 16 residues. With 4 bases removed from V and 3 bases from J, the gap between germline ends came to 19 bases. Looked up from germline, CDR1 is LGHDT and CDR2 is YNNKEL (reference sequence). Here the CDR3 DNA reads TGTGCCAGCAGCCCCCTCCTGGAGCAGAGCTTCTACGAGCAGTACTTC. It codes for CASSPLLEQSFYEQYF.

This rearrangement joins TRBV27 to TRBJ2-3, with TRBD1 matching 10 bases. The CDR3 is 14 amino acids. V lost 4 bases, J lost 5 bases, and 3 bases stayed unmatched. Germline V gene sequence: CDR1 MNHEY, CDR2 SMNVEV (reference sequence). The CDR3 protein is CASSSGQGVDTQYF. For the CDR3, the DNA is TGTGCCAGCAGTTCCGGACAGGGGGTAGATACGCAGTATTTT.

The rearrangement joins TRBV11-3 to TRBJ2-5; possibly TRBD1 for D (6 bases). The germline gives CDR1 SGHNT, CDR2 YENEEA. The length of the CDR3 is 14 residues. V lost 5 bases to trimming and J lost 1 base, with 11 bases between them. CDR3 DNA: TGTGCCAGCAGCCCTGGACAGCGCCAAGAGACCCAGTACTTC. This codes for CASSPGQRQETQYF.

This clone was recorded only once. This chain joins TRBV19 and TRBJ2-5, with 10 bases matching TRBD1. Germline CDR1 is LNHDA and CDR2 is SQIVND (reference sequence). V shed 5 bases and J 1 base; nucleotides not matched to a gene: 7. The CDR3 sequence is 16 residues long. The CDR3 loop reads CASSSRTGGFQETQYF. As DNA, the CDR3 is TGTGCCAGTAGTTCCCGGACAGGGGGATTCCAAGAGACCCAGTACTTC.

The chain employs TRBV5-6 and TRBJ2-1; a possible D gene is TRBD1 (5 bases). V was cut by 3 bases and J by 7 bases, with 11 bases left in between. In germline, CDR1 is SGHDT, CDR2 YYEEEE. The CDR3 totals 13 residues. The CDR3 bases are TGTGCCAGCAGCTGGGCGACAGTTAATGAGCAGTTCTTC. This gives the protein CASSWATVNEQFF.

In this sample, this clone turned up once. The CDR3 spells CASRRGQGSPPLHF. For the CDR3, the DNA is TGTGCCAGCAGGAGGGGACAGGGGTCACCACCCCTCCACTTT. The V gene is TRBV2, the J gene TRBJ1-6, with 10 positions matching TRBD1. The germline gives CDR1 SNHLY, CDR2 FYNNEI. CDR3 length: 14 amino acids. V gave up 6 bases and J gave up 11 bases; unmatched junction bases: 7.

The rearrangement links TRBV5-1 to TRBJ2-3, with TRBD2 matching 10 bases. There are 16 residues in the CDR3. V was clipped by 3 bases and J by 0 bases; unmatched bases: 4. Germline V gene sequence: CDR1 SGHRS, CDR2 YFSETQ. The CDR3 region is CASSSSGGVSTDTQYF. The CDR3 DNA reads as TGCGCCAGCAGCTCAAGCGGGGGGGTAAGCACAGATACGCAGTATTTT. Variable domain in full (rest from reference TRBV5-1 and TRBJ2-3): KAGVTQTPRYLIKTRGQQVTLSCSPISGHRSVSWYQQTPGQGLQFLFEYFSETQRNKGNFPGRFSGRQFSNSRSEMNVSTLELGDSALYLCASSSSGGVSTDTQYFGPGTRLTVL.

CDR3 DNA sequence: TGTGCCAGCAGTTTACAAAGTACAGATGGAGAAGCTTTCTTT. This translates into CASSLQSTDGEAFF. V is TRBV28 and J is TRBJ1-1, with no clear D. The CDR3 loop spans 14 amino acids. V lost 2 bases, J lost 8 bases, and 15 bases lay in between. Germline CDR1 is MDHEN and CDR2 is SYDVKM.

The chain employs TRBV18 and TRBJ2-7; 9 nucleotides match TRBD1. This CDR3 region has 14 residues. Trimming took 2 bases from V and 6 from J; bases not matched to a gene: 5. The germline gives CDR1 KGHSH, CDR2 LQKENI. CDR3 in amino acids: CASSPGQGPGEQYF. The DNA of the CDR3 is TGTGCCAGCTCACCAGGACAGGGGCCAGGCGAGCAGTACTTC.